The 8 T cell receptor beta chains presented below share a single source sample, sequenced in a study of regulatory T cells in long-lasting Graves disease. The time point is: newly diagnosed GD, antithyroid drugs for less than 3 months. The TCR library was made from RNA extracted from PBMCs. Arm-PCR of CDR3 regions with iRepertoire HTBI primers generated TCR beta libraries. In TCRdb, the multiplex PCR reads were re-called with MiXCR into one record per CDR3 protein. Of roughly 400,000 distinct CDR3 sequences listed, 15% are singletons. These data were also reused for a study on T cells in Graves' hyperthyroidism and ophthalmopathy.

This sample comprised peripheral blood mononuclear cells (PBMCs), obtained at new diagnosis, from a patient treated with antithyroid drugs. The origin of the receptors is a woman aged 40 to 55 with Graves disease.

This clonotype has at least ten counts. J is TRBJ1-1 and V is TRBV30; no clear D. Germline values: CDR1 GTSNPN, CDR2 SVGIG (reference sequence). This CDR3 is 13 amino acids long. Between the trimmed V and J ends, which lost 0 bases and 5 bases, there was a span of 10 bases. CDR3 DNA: TGTGCCTGGAGTGTATTACGAGGTACTGAAGCTTTCTTT. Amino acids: CAWSVLRGTEAFF. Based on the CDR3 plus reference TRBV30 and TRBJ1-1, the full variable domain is SQTIHQWPATLVQPVGSPLSLECTVEGTSNPNLYWYRQAAGRGLQLLFYSVGIGQISSEVPQNLSASRPQDRQFILSSKKLLLSDSGFYLCAWSVLRGTEAFFGQGTRLTVV.

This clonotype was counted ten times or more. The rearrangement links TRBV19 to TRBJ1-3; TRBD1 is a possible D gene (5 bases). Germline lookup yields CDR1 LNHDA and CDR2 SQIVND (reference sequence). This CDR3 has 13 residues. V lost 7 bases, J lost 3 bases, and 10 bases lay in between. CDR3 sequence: CASTEQDGNTIYF. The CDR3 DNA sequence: TGTGCCAGTACAGAACAGGATGGAAACACCATATATTTT.

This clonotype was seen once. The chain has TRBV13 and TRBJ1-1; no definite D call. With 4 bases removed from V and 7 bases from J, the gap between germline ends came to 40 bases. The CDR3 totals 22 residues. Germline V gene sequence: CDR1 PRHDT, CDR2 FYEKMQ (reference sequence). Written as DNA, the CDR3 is TGTGCCAGCAGCTCTACAGACCCTCGTGGGCAATCTCATCGGCAAGTGTGGGGTGAAGCTTTCTTT. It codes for CASSSTDPRGQSHRQVWGEAFF.

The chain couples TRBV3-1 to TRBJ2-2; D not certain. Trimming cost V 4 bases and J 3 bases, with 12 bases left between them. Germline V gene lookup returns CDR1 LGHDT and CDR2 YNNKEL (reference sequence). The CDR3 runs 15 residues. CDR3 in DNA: TGTGCCAGCAGCCCAAAGGGTGGACACACCGGGGAGCTGTTTTTT. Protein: CASSPKGGHTGELFF.

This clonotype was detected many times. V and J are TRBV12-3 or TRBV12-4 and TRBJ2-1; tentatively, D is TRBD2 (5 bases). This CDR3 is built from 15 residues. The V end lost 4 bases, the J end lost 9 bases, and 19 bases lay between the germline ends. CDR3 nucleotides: TGTGCCAGCAGTTCCACTATTACTAGTGGTGGTGAGCAGTTCTTC. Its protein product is CASSSTITSGGEQFF.

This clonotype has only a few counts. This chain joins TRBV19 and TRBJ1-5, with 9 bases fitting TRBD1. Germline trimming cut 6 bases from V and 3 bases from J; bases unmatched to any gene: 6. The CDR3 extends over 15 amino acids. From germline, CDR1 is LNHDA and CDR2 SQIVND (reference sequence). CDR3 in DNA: TGTGCCAGTAGGTGGAGGGACAGGGACAATCAGCCCCAGCATTTT. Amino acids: CASRWRDRDNQPQHF.

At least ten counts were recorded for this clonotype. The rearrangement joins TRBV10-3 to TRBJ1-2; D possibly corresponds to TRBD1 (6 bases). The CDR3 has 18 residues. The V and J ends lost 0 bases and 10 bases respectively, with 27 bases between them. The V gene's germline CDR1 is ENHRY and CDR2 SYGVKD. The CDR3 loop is CAISESPGTPSERGFYTF. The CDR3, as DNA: TGTGCCATCAGTGAGTCCCCCGGGACACCCAGTGAAAGGGGATTCTACACCTTC.

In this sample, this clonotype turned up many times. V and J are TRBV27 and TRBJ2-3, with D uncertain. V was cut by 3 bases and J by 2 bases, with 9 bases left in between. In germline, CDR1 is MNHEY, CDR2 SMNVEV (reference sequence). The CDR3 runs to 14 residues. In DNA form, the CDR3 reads TGTGCCAGCAGTTTCTACAGAGACACAGATACGCAGTATTTT. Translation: CASSFYRDTDTQYF.